This T cell receptor (beta chain) was identified during a study of lymphopenia after photon versus proton radiotherapy. Trimming at V came to 4 bases and at J to 7 bases, leaving 3 bases not matched to a gene. CDR3 length equals 14 residues. The V gene's germline CDR1 is MDHEN and CDR2 SYDVKM. Clones were read by immunoSEQ multiplex PCR, and TCRdb kept only the in-frame ones, dropping some. The table has about 68,000 clones, approximately 91% seen once; the top ten hold about 3%. The chain is built from TRBV28 and TRBJ1-4; 10 bases are shared with TRBD1. The TCR comes from a woman in her 70s with pancreatic cancer. The sequencing used peripheral blood, collected from a patient treated with photon-based radiotherapy. The CDR3: CASSSGTGVEKLFF. For the CDR3, the DNA is TGTGCCAGCAGTTCCGGGACAGGGGTTGAAAAACTGTTTTTT.